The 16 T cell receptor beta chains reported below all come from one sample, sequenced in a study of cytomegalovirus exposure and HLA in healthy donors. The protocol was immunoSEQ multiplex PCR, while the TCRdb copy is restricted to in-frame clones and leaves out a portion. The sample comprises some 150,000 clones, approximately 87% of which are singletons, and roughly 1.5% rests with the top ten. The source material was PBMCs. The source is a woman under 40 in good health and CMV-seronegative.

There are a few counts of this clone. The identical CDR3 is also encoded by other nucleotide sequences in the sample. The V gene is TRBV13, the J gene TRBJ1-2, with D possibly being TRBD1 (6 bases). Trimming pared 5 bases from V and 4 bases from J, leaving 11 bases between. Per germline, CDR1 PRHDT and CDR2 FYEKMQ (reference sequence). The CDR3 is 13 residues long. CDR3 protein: CASSTRGSYGYTF. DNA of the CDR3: TGTGCCAGCAGCACCAGGGGATCCTATGGCTACACCTTC.

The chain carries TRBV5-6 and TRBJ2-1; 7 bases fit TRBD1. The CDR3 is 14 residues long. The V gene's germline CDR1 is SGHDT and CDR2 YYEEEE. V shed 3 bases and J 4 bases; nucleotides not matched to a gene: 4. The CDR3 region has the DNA TGTGCCAGCAGCTATGACAGGGTGTACAATGAGCAGTTCTTC. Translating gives CASSYDRVYNEQFF.

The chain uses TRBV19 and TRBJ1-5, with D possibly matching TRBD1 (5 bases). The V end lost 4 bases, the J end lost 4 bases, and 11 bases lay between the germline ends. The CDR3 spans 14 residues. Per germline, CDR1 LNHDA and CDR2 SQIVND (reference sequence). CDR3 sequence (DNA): TGTGCCAGTAGTAATAGGGGATATAATCAGCCCCAGCATTTT. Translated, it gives CASSNRGYNQPQHF.

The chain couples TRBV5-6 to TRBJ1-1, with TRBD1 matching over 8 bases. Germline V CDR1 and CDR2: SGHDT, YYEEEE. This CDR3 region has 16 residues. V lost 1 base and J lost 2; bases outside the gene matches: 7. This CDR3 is CASSLIPGQANTEAFF. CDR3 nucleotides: TGTGCCAGCAGCTTGATTCCGGGACAGGCCAACACTGAAGCTTTCTTT.

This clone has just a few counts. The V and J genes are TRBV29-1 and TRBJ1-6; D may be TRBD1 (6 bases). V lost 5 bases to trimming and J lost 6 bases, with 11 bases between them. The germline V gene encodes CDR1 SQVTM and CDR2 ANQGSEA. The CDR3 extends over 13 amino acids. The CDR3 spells CSVRTDPNSPLHF. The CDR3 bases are TGCAGCGTTCGGACAGATCCTAATTCACCCCTCCACTTT.

CDR3 in amino acids: CSVEDSRFNYGYTF. CDR3 nucleotide sequence: TGCAGCGTTGAAGATTCGAGGTTTAACTATGGCTACACCTTC. This sequence joins TRBV29-1 and TRBJ1-2; D is undetermined. CDR3 size: 14 residues. V gave up 0 bases and J gave up 1 base, with 9 bases separating them. Germline CDR1 reads SQVTM; CDR2 reads ANQGSEA.

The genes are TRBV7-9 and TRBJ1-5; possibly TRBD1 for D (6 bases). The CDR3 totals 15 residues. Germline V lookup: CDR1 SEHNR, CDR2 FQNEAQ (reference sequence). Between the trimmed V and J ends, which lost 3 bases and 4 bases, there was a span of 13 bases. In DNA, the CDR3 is TGTGCCAGCAGCTTGGCAGGGGATTGGAATCAGCCCCAGCATTTT. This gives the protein CASSLAGDWNQPQHF.

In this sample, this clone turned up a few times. CDR3: CASSYGDSPNQPQHF. The DNA for the CDR3 is TGTGCCAGCAGTTACGGAGACAGCCCAAATCAGCCCCAGCATTTT. This chain joins TRBV6-5 and TRBJ1-5; perhaps TRBD1 as D (5 bases). CDR1 and CDR2 (germline): MNHEY, SVGAGI. There are 15 residues in the CDR3. V lost 2 bases to trimming and J lost 4 bases, with 12 bases between them.

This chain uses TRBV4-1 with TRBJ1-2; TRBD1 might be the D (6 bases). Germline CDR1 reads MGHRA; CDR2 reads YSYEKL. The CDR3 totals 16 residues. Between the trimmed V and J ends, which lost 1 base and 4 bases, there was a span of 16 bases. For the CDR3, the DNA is TGCGCCAGCAGCCAAGCCTGGGGCAGGGGTGCCTATGGCTACACCTTC. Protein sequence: CASSQAWGRGAYGYTF.

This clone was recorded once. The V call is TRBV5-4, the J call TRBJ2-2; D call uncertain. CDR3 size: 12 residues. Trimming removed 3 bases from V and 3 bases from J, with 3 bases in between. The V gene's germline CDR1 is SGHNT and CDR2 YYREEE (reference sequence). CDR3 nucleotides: TGTGCCAGCAGCTCGTACACCGGGGAGCTGTTTTTT. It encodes CASSSYTGELFF.

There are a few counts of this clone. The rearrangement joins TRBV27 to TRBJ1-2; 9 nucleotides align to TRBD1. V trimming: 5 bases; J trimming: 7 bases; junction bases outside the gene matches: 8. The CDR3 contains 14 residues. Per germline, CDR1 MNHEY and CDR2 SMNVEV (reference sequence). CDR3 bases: TGTGCCAGCAGTCTCACAGGGGGCGGGAGTGGCTACACCTTC. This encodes CASSLTGGGSGYTF.

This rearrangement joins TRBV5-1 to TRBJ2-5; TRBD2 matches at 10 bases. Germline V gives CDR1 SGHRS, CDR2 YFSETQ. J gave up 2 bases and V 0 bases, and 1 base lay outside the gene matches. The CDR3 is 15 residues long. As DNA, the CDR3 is TGCGCCAGCAGCTTGGAACTAGCGGGGCAAGAGACCCAGTACTTC. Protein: CASSLELAGQETQYF.

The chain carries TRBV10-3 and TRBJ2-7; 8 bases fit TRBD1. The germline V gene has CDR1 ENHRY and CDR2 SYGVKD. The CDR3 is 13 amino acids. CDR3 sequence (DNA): TGTGCTACCACAAGACAGGGGTCCTACGAGCAGTACTTC. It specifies CATTRQGSYEQYF.

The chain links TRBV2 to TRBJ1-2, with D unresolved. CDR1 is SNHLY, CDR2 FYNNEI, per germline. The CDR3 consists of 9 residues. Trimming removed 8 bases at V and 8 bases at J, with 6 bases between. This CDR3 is CASVSGYTF. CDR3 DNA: TGTGCCAGCGTCTCCGGCTACACCTTC.

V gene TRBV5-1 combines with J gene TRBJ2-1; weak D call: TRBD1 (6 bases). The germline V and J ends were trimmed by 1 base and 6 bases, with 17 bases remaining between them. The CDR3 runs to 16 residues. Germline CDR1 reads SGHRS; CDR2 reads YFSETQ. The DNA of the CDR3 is TGCGCCAGCAGCTTGACTTACAGGGAAGGATTCAATGAGCAGTTCTTC. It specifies CASSLTYREGFNEQFF.

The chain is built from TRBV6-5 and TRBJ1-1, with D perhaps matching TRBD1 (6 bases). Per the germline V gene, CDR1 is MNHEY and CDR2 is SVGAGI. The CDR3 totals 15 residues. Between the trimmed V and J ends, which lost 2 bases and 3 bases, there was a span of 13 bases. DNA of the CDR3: TGTGCCAGCAGTTACAGCAGGGGTCGGGACACTGAAGCTTTCTTT. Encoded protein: CASSYSRGRDTEAFF.